These 22 T cell receptor beta chains were all obtained from the same sample, sequenced in a study of glioma-infiltrating T cells after dendritic cell vaccination. Sequencing used immunoSEQ multiplex PCR; TCRdb keeps in-frame clones, though not all of them. The profile shows over 80,000 clones, 75% to 90% of them singletons. Time point given: after dendritic cell vaccination, including at tumor progression/relapse. The sample consisted of blood, taken after dendritic cell vaccination. These receptors originate from a human donor with glioblastoma.

A single count supports this clone. The rearrangement uses TRBV5-1 and TRBJ2-2; a weak D match, TRBD2 (6 bases). V lost 5 bases to trimming and J lost 6 bases, with 11 bases between them. There are 13 residues in the CDR3. Germline V gene lookup returns CDR1 SGHRS and CDR2 YFSETQ. This CDR3 reads CASSQEGAGELFF. DNA for the CDR3: TGCGCCAGCAGTCAGGAGGGTGCCGGGGAGCTGTTTTTT.

The chain uses TRBV5-1 and TRBJ2-1; D not resolved. Germline V CDR1 and CDR2: SGHRS, YFSETQ. This CDR3 has 15 amino acids. Trimming took off 0 bases at V and 2 bases at J, with 9 bases between the two ends. The CDR3 DNA reads as TGCGCCAGCAGCTTGGGGGCAGCCACCTACAATGAGCAGTTCTTC. This sequence encodes CASSLGAATYNEQFF.

J is TRBJ1-6 and V is TRBV5-1, with 7 positions matching TRBD1. V lost 1 base and J lost 5; bases outside the gene matches: 3. From germline, CDR1 is SGHRS and CDR2 YFSETQ. This CDR3 comprises 15 residues. The CDR3 bases are TGCGCCAGCAGCTTGACAGGGGACGATAATTCACCCCTCCACTTT. The encoded protein is CASSLTGDDNSPLHF.

V usage is TRBV5-4 and J usage is TRBJ2-1; D perhaps matches TRBD2 (6 bases). The CDR3 totals 18 residues. Trimming pared 4 bases from V and 0 bases from J, leaving 20 bases between. Germline lookup yields CDR1 SGHNT and CDR2 YYREEE (reference sequence). In DNA form, the CDR3 reads TGTGCCAGCAGCCGCTCCCGCGGGGCCGAGAGCTCCTACAATGAGCAGTTCTTC. Amino acid sequence: CASSRSRGAESSYNEQFF.

The gene calls are TRBV11-2 and TRBJ1-2, with no clear D. Germline CDR1 is SGHAT and CDR2 is FQNNGV. CDR3 length: 13 residues. V was pared by 3 bases and J by 5 bases, with 10 bases between. CDR3 in amino acids: CASSLTEEYGYTF. The CDR3, as DNA: TGTGCCAGCAGCTTGACGGAGGAGTATGGCTACACCTTC.

The V call is TRBV28, the J call TRBJ1-5; TRBD1 agrees at 7 bases. This CDR3 is 14 amino acids long. The V gene end was trimmed by 2 bases and the J gene end by 5 bases; junction bases not matched to a gene: 3. Germline V gene lookup returns CDR1 MDHEN and CDR2 SYDVKM. CDR3 amino acids: CASSLGDRHQPQHF. The CDR3 DNA is TGTGCCAGCAGTTTAGGGGACAGACATCAGCCCCAGCATTTT.

The chain is built from TRBV7-6 and TRBJ1-1; 7 bases are a match to TRBD1. The CDR3 has 14 residues. V shed 5 bases, J shed 3 bases, and the junction held 6 bases outside the gene matches. Germline V gives CDR1 SGHVS, CDR2 FNYEAQ. The CDR3 DNA reads as TGTGCCAGCAGCCCGTCAACAGGGGACACTGAAGCTTTCTTT. This translates into CASSPSTGDTEAFF.

The sample holds one count of this clone. This chain connects TRBV6-1 to TRBJ2-6, with a possible D match to TRBD1 (6 bases). Germline CDR1 MNHNS, CDR2 SASEGT. This CDR3 region has 15 residues. V was shortened by 6 bases and J by 4 bases, with 13 bases between the two germline ends. This CDR3 reads CASREQGSGANVLTF. The CDR3 DNA reads TGTGCCAGCAGGGAACAGGGTTCCGGGGCCAACGTCCTGACTTTC.

V usage is TRBV5-4 and J usage is TRBJ2-3; 7 bases are shared with TRBD1. Trimming took 0 bases from V and 4 from J; bases not matched to a gene: 5. The germline V gene has CDR1 SGHNT and CDR2 YYREEE (reference sequence). The CDR3 spans 15 residues. CDR3 DNA: TGTGCCAGCAGCTTGGGGGGACAGAAGGCAGATACGCAGTATTTT. This encodes CASSLGGQKADTQYF.

The V call is TRBV19, the J call TRBJ1-6; a weak D match, TRBD1 (6 bases). CDR3 size: 14 residues. The V gene lost 6 bases and the J gene lost 9 bases, with 15 bases spanning the gap. The germline gives CDR1 LNHDA, CDR2 SQIVND (reference sequence). The CDR3 bases are TGTGCCAGTAGCGGGCGACAGGACCTTTCACCCCTCCACTTT. Translated: CASSGRQDLSPLHF.

This rearrangement joins TRBV10-3 to TRBJ1-2; D gene unclear. This CDR3 contains 15 residues. Deletions cut 0 bases from V and 0 bases from J, with 8 bases between. Germline V gives CDR1 ENHRY, CDR2 SYGVKD. Here the CDR3 DNA reads TGTGCCATCAGTGAGTCGGCTGGAGCTAACTATGGCTACACCTTC. It encodes CAISESAGANYGYTF.

The chain joins TRBV19 to TRBJ2-7, with D unresolved. Germline lookup yields CDR1 LNHDA and CDR2 SQIVND (reference sequence). The CDR3 runs to 15 residues. V was cut by 3 bases and J by 2 bases, with 14 bases left in between. The DNA of the CDR3 is TGTGCCAGTAGTATCGCGCGCTCTGCCCCCTACGAGCAGTACTTC. Residues: CASSIARSAPYEQYF. The full variable domain, its missing parts supplied by reference TRBV19 and TRBJ2-7, is DGGITQSPKYLFRKEGQNVTLSCEQNLNHDAMYWYRQDPGQGLRLIYYSQIVNDFQKGDIAEGYSVSREKKESFPLTVTSAQKNPTAFYLCASSIARSAPYEQYFGPGTRLTVT.

The chain combines TRBV18 with TRBJ1-5, with a weak D call TRBD1 (5 bases). This CDR3 contains 18 residues. Deletions cut 0 bases from V and 2 bases from J, with 17 bases between. The V gene's germline CDR1 is KGHSH and CDR2 LQKENI. CDR3 residues: CASSPPGLSGGGNQPQHF. The CDR3 DNA follows: TGTGCCAGCTCACCACCGGGTCTGTCTGGGGGGGGCAATCAGCCCCAGCATTTT.

The chain joins TRBV4-2 to TRBJ2-3; tentatively, D is TRBD2 (6 bases). Germline V lookup: CDR1 LGHNA, CDR2 YNFKEQ. Trimming cost V 2 bases and J 4 bases, with 13 bases left between them. There are 15 residues in the CDR3. The CDR3 DNA reads as TGTGCCAGCAGCCAAACGGAGGGGCGGCCAGATACGCAGTATTTT. This sequence encodes CASSQTEGRPDTQYF.

The chain is built from TRBV19 and TRBJ2-6; 7 positions match TRBD2. J gave up 2 bases and V 10 bases, and 8 bases lay outside the gene matches. From germline, CDR1 is LNHDA and CDR2 SQIVND (reference sequence). This CDR3 has 15 amino acids. The CDR3 loop reads CATARGSTGANVLTF. The CDR3 coding sequence is TGTGCCACAGCGCGGGGGTCCACTGGGGCCAACGTCCTGACTTTC.

This chain connects TRBV20-1 to TRBJ1-1, with 8 bases lining up with TRBD1. The CDR3 sequence is 11 residues long. Looked up from germline, CDR1 is DFQATT and CDR2 is SNEGSKA (reference sequence). DNA of the CDR3: TGCAGGCCTACAGGGGGCACTGAAGCTTTCTTT. It specifies CRPTGGTEAFF.

J is TRBJ2-4 and V is TRBV6-5; D not resolved. Trimming shortened V by 6 bases and J by 5 bases, and 17 bases separated the two germline ends. The V gene's germline CDR1 is MNHEY and CDR2 SVGAGI. This CDR3 has 15 amino acids. CDR3 sequence reads: CASRMGPDLQNIQYF. CDR3 DNA: TGTGCCAGCAGAATGGGCCCCGACCTCCAAAACATTCAGTACTTC.

This chain uses TRBV5-1 with TRBJ1-2; no firm D call. The V and J ends lost 1 base and 6 bases respectively, with 10 bases between them. This CDR3 is built from 13 residues. Germline V gene sequence: CDR1 SGHRS, CDR2 YFSETQ. The CDR3 DNA reads as TGCGCCAGCAGCTTGACGGAGGGAAATGGCTACACCTTC. This sequence encodes CASSLTEGNGYTF. Full variable domain (outside the CDR3, taken from reference TRBV5-1 and TRBJ1-2): KAGVTQTPRYLIKTRGQQVTLSCSPISGHRSVSWYQQTPGQGLQFLFEYFSETQRNKGNFPGRFSGRQFSNSRSEMNVSTLELGDSALYLCASSLTEGNGYTFGSGTRLTVV.

This clone has more than one count but fewer than ten. The V gene is TRBV18, the J gene TRBJ1-1; D not resolved. The CDR3 runs 13 residues. Trimming took 2 bases from V and 11 from J, leaving 15 bases between them. The germline CDR1 and CDR2 sequences are KGHSH and LQKENI. The chain's CDR3 is CASSPGFKEAAFF. DNA for the CDR3: TGTGCCAGCTCACCAGGGTTTAAGGAAGCGGCTTTCTTT. Combining the CDR3 with reference TRBV18 and TRBJ1-1 gives the whole variable domain NAGVMQNPRHLVRRRGQEARLRCSPMKGHSHVYWYRQLPEEGLKFMVYLQKENIIDESGMPKERFSAEFPKEGPSILRIQQVVRGDSAAYFCASSPGFKEAAFFGQGTRLTVV.

This chain links TRBV27 with TRBJ2-3; D unclear. CDR1 is MNHEY, CDR2 SMNVEV, per germline (reference sequence). The CDR3 has 16 residues. The ends were cut back, 5 bases at V and 2 bases at J, with 17 bases in the middle. The CDR3 nucleotides read TGTGCCAGCAGTCAGGCATCATTTGGGCTCACAGATACGCAGTATTTT. This sequence encodes CASSQASFGLTDTQYF.

The DNA for the CDR3 is TGCGCCAGCAGCAAGCTGGGGACAGGGACCGGCTACACCTTC. Protein: CASSKLGTGTGYTF. The V gene is TRBV5-1, the J gene TRBJ1-2, with 9 bases lining up with TRBD1. V shed 4 bases and J 8 bases; nucleotides not matched to a gene: 9. Germline V gene data show CDR1 as SGHRS and CDR2 as YFSETQ. The CDR3 extends over 14 amino acids.

This clone has a single count. In DNA, the CDR3 is TGTGCCAGCAGTGTAGGAGGAGGAATGATGGACACTGAAGCTTTCTTT. It codes for CASSVGGGMMDTEAFF. The chain couples TRBV2 to TRBJ1-1; no firm D call. Germline CDR1 and CDR2: SNHLY and FYNNEI. The CDR3 spans 16 residues. V was trimmed by 4 bases and J by 3 bases, leaving 18 bases between them. Using reference TRBV2 and TRBJ1-1 for the parts outside the CDR3, the full variable domain is EPEVTQTPSHQVTQMGQEVILRCVPISNHLYFYWYRQILGQKVEFLVSFYNNEISEKSEIFDDQFSVERPDGSNFTLKIRSTKLEDSAMYFCASSVGGGMMDTEAFFGQGTRLTVV.